The 13 T cell receptor beta chains below were found in one sample sequenced in a study of Graves' ophthalmopathy and Graves' hyperthyroidism. Researchers took RNA transcripts and amplified TCR beta CDR3 regions from them. An initial RT-PCR round employing HTBI primers preceded a second-round multiplex PCR. Using its own MiXCR run on the multiplex PCR reads, TCRdb lists one record per CDR3 protein. This sample yields 650,000 to 900,000 distinct CDR3 sequences, of which 40% are seen a single time; less than 55% belongs to the top ten. The sample taken for sequencing was peripheral blood. These TCRs come from an adult man with Graves' ophthalmopathy.

The rearrangement uses TRBV7-2 and TRBJ2-6; 11 bases match TRBD1. The V and J ends lost 5 bases and 2 bases, in that order; junction bases with no gene match: 11. The CDR3 has 19 residues. Germline V gene lookup returns CDR1 SGHTA and CDR2 FQGNSA. In nucleotides, the CDR3 is TGTGCCAGCAGCCTAGGCTGGGACAGGGGGTCTGCTGGGGCCAACGTCCTGACTTTC. This gives the protein CASSLGWDRGSAGANVLTF.

The CDR3 DNA is TGTGCCAGCAGCCCGGAGGGGTTCCACAGCGAGCAGTACTTC. It encodes CASSPEGFHSEQYF. The chain recombines TRBV9 with TRBJ2-7; tentatively, D is TRBD2 (6 bases). Germline lookup yields CDR1 SGDLS and CDR2 YYNGEE. The CDR3 has 14 amino acids. Trimming removed 4 bases at V and 6 bases at J, with 17 bases between.

With regard to this clonotype: The junction and the germline gene differ at one end; a read error may be behind it. CDR3: CATSDPRVSGTDINYAYTF. In nucleotides, the CDR3 is TGTGCCACCAGTGATCCGCGCGTATCCGGGACAGATATTAACTATGCCTACACCTTC. V usage is TRBV24-1 and J usage is TRBJ1-2; 7 nucleotides line up with TRBD1. Germline V gene lookup returns CDR1 KGHDR and CDR2 SFDVKD. The CDR3 length is 19 residues.

This clonotype was observed at least ten times. The chain links TRBV7-6 to TRBJ1-6; D ambiguous. The CDR3 has 15 amino acids. Germline V lookup: CDR1 SGHVS, CDR2 FNYEAQ. The V end was cut by 1 base, the J end by 10 bases, with 14 bases between. CDR3 in DNA: TGTGCCAGCAGCTTAGTCTCCAGAGTGGGATCACCCCTCCACTTT. Translated: CASSLVSRVGSPLHF.

This clonotype was seen more than once but under ten times. The J gene is TRBJ2-6, the V gene TRBV6-5; D is undetermined. The germline V gene encodes CDR1 MNHEY and CDR2 SVGAGI. V was pared by 6 bases and J by 3 bases, with 6 bases between. This CDR3 comprises 13 residues. CDR3 residues: CASRVGGANVLTF. CDR3 in DNA: TGTGCCAGCAGGGTAGGTGGGGCCAACGTCCTGACTTTC.

The CDR3 region has the DNA TGTGCCAGCAGTACCCCCCGACAGAATGAAAAACTGTTTTTT. This encodes CASSTPRQNEKLFF. The V and J genes are TRBV28 and TRBJ1-4; TRBD1 might be the D (5 bases). The germline V and J ends were trimmed by 5 bases and 5 bases, with 12 bases remaining between them. Germline V gene data show CDR1 as MDHEN and CDR2 as SYDVKM. This CDR3 has 14 amino acids.

This clonotype was found many times. The chain links TRBV29-1 to TRBJ1-2; 7 nucleotides line up with TRBD1. From germline, CDR1 is SQVTM and CDR2 ANQGSEA. CDR3 size: 15 residues. The junction had 7 bases not matched to a gene; V was cut back by 3 bases and J by 0 bases. The CDR3 region is CSVDWTGRTNYGYTF. CDR3 in DNA: TGCAGCGTTGATTGGACAGGCAGAACTAACTATGGCTACACCTTC.

The genes are TRBV29-1 and TRBJ1-5; D not certain. The CDR3 spans 15 residues. In germline, CDR1 is SQVTM, CDR2 ANQGSEA. CDR3 nucleotides: TGCAGTGCTAGAACAAGCGGTAGTTCAGGCCAGCCCCAGCATTTT. This translates into CSARTSGSSGQPQHF.

This chain connects TRBV10-2 to TRBJ2-5; a possible D gene is TRBD2 (5 bases). Trimming removed 3 bases from V and 2 bases from J, with 7 bases in between. Germline CDR1 WSHSY, CDR2 SAAADI. The CDR3 loop spans 13 amino acids. For the CDR3, the DNA is TGCGCCAGCAGTGATGGGAGACAAGAGACCCAGTACTTC. Its translation: CASSDGRQETQYF.

This clonotype was counted a few times. The genes are TRBV11-2 and TRBJ1-1; D is perhaps TRBD1 (5 bases). The CDR3 runs to 15 residues. V lost 6 bases, J lost 5 bases, and 19 bases lay in between. Germline V gene lookup returns CDR1 SGHAT and CDR2 FQNNGV. CDR3 nucleotide sequence: TGTGCCAGCAGTTTATCGGAGAGCGGGGGAACTGAAGCTTTCTTT. It translates to CASSLSESGGTEAFF.

The chain couples TRBV19 to TRBJ1-1; tentatively, D is TRBD1 (6 bases). From germline, CDR1 is LNHDA and CDR2 SQIVND (reference sequence). V was trimmed by 5 bases and J by 4 bases, leaving 17 bases between them. The CDR3 is 15 amino acids. Here the CDR3 reads CASSPPGVGGTEAFF. In DNA, the CDR3 is TGTGCCAGTAGTCCCCCAGGGGTAGGCGGCACTGAAGCTTTCTTT.

This clonotype was detected ten times or more. V gene TRBV29-1 combines with J gene TRBJ1-1; 8 bases map to TRBD1. Germline V lookup: CDR1 SQVTM, CDR2 ANQGSEA. V dropped 7 bases and J dropped 1; count of bases not matched to a gene: 2. This CDR3 spans 12 amino acids. The CDR3 DNA reads as TGCAGCGGGACAGGGACGAACACTGAAGCTTTCTTT. It is translated as CSGTGTNTEAFF.

A few counts support this clonotype. V is TRBV19 and J is TRBJ2-7, with TRBD2 identical over 7 bases. This CDR3 spans 14 amino acids. Germline CDR1 and CDR2: LNHDA and SQIVND (reference sequence). V was pared by 3 bases and J by 0 bases, with 2 bases of the junction left unmatched. The CDR3 here is CASSIGLVSYEQYF. The CDR3, as DNA: TGTGCCAGTAGTATCGGACTAGTCTCCTACGAGCAGTACTTC.